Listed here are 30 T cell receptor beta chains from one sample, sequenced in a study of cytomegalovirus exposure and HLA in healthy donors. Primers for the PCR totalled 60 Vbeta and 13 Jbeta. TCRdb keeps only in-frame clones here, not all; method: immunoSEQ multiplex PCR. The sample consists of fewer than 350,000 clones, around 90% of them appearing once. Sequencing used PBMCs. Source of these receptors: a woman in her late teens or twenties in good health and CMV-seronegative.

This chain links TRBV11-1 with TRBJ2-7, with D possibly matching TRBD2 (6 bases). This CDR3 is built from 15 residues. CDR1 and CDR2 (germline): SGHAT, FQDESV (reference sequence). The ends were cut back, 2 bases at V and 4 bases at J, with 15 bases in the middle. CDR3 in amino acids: CASSLIGGIAYEQYF. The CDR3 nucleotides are TGTGCCAGCAGCTTAATTGGGGGGATTGCTTACGAGCAGTACTTC.

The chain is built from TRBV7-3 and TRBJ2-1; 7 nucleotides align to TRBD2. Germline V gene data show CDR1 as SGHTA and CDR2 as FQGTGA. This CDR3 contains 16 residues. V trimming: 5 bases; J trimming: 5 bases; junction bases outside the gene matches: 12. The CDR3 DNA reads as TGTGCCAGCAGCCCGCTCCGGGGGGATTGGAACAATGAGCAGTTCTTC. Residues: CASSPLRGDWNNEQFF.

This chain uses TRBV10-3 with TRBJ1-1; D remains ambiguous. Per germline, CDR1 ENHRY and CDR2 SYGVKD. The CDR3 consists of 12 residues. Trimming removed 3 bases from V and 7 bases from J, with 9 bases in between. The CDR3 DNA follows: TGTGCCATCAGTGAAAGCGTTTATGAAGCTTTCTTT. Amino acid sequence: CAISESVYEAFF.

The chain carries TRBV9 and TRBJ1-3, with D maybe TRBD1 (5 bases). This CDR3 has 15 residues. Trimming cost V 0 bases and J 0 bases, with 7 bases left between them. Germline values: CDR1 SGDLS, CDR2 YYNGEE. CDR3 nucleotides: TGTGCCAGCAGCGTAGGGACACTCTCTGGAAACACCATATATTTT. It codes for CASSVGTLSGNTIYF.

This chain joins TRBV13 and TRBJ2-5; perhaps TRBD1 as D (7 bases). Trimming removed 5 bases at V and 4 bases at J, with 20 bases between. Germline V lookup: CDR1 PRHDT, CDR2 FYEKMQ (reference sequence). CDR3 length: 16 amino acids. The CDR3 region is CASSVGTEGGIETQYF. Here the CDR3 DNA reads TGTGCCAGCAGCGTCGGGACAGAGGGGGGCATAGAGACCCAGTACTTC.

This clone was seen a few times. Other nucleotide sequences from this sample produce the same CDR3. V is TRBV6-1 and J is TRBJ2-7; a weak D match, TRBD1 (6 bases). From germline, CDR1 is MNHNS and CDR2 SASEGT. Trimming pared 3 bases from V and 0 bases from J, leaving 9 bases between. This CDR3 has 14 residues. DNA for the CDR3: TGTGCCAGCAGTGATACAGGGTCCTCCTACGAGCAGTACTTC. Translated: CASSDTGSSYEQYF.

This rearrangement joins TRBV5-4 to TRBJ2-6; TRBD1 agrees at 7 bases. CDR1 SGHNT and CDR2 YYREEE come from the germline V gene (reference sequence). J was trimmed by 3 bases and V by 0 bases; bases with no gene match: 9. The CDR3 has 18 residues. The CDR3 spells CASSLGGGARSGANVLTF. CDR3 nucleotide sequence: TGTGCCAGCAGCTTGGGAGGGGGCGCGAGAAGTGGGGCCAACGTCCTGACTTTC.

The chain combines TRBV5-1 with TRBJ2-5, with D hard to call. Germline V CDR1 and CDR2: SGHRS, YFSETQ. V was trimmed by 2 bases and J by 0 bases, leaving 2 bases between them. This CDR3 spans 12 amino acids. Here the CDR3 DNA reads TGCGCCAGCAGCTTCAACCAAGAGACCCAGTACTTC. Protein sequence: CASSFNQETQYF.

CDR3 bases: TGTGCCAGCAGCTTTCACAGGACGAACACTGAAGCTTTCTTT. Translation gives CASSFHRTNTEAFF. The rearrangement uses TRBV5-8 and TRBJ1-1; tentative D call: TRBD1 (5 bases). V lost 2 bases and J lost 1, with 9 bases in between. The CDR3 has 14 residues. CDR1 and CDR2 from the germline V gene are SGHTS and YDEGEE.

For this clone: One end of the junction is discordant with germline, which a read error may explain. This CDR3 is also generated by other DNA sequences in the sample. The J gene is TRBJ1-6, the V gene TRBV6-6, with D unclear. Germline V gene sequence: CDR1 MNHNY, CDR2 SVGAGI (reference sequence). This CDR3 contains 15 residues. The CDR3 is CASSYDTAYNSPLHF. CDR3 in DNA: TGTGCCAGCAGTTACGACACGGCCTATAATTCCCCCCTCCACTTT.

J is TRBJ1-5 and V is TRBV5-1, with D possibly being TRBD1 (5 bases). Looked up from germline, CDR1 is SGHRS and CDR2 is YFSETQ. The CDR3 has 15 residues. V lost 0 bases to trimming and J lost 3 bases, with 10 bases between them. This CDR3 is CASSLGSGVNQPQHF. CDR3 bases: TGCGCCAGCAGCTTGGGTTCGGGGGTCAATCAGCCCCAGCATTTT.

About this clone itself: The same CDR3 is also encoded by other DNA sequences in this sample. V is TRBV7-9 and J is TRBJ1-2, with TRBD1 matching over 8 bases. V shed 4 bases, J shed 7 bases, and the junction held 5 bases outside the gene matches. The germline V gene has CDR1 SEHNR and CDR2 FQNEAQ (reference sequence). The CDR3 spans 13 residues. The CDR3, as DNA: TGTGCCAGCAGCTCCGGACAGGGAGTTGGCTACACCTTC. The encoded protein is CASSSGQGVGYTF.

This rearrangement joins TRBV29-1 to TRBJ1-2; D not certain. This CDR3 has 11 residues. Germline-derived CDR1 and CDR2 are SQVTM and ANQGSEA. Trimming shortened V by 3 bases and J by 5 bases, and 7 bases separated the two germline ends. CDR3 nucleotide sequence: TGCAGCGTTGAGAAAGAGTATGGCTACACCTTC. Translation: CSVEKEYGYTF.

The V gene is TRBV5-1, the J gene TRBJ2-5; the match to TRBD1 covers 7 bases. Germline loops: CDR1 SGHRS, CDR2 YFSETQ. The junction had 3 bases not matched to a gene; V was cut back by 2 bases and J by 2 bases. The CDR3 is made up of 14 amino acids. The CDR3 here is CASSFGTAQETQYF. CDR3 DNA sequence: TGCGCCAGCAGCTTCGGGACAGCGCAAGAGACCCAGTACTTC.

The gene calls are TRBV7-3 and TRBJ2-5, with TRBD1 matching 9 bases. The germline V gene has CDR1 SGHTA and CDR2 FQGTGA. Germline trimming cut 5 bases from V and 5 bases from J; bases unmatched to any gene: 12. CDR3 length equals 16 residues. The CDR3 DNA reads TGTGCCAGCAGCCTCTACACAGGGGGCGCGGGGGAGACCCAGTACTTC. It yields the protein CASSLYTGGAGETQYF.

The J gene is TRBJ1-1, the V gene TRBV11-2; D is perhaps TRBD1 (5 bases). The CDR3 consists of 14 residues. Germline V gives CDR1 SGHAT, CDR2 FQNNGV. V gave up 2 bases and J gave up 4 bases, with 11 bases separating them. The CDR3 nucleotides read TGTGCCAGCAGCTTAAGGGGTTGGGGCACTGAAGCTTTCTTT. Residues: CASSLRGWGTEAFF.

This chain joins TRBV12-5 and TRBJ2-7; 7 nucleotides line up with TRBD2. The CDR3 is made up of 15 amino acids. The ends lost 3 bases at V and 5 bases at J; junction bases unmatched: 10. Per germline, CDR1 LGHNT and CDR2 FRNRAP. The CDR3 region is CASGFARRGGDEQYF. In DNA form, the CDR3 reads TGTGCTAGTGGTTTCGCCCGACGTGGGGGGGACGAGCAGTACTTC.

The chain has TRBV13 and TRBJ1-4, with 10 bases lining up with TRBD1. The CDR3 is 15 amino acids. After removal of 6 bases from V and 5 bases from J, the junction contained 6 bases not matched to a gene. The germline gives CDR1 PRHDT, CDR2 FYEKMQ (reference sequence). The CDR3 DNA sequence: TGTGCCAGCAGACACCGGACAGGGGGAAATGAAAAACTGTTTTTT. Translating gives CASRHRTGGNEKLFF.

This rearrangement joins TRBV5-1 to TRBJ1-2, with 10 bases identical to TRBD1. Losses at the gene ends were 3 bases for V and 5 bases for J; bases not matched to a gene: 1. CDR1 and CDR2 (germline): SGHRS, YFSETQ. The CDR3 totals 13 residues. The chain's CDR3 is CASSSDRGYGYTF. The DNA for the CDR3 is TGCGCCAGCAGCTCGGACAGGGGGTATGGCTACACCTTC.

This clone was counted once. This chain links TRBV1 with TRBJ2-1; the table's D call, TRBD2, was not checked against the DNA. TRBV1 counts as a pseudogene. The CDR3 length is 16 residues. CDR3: CTSGSAGGRSENEQFF. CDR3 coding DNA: TGCACCAGCGGCAGCGCGGGGGGTCGCTCGGAAAATGAGCAGTTCTTC.

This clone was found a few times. In DNA, the CDR3 is TGTGCCAGCAGCGTGATGGCAGGGGGGTCTGAAAAACTGTTTTTT. Translating gives CASSVMAGGSEKLFF. This chain uses TRBV9 with TRBJ1-4; 7 nucleotides agree with TRBD1. In germline, CDR1 is SGDLS, CDR2 YYNGEE. The CDR3 totals 15 residues. Trimming removed 2 bases from V and 7 bases from J; junction bases left unmatched: 8.

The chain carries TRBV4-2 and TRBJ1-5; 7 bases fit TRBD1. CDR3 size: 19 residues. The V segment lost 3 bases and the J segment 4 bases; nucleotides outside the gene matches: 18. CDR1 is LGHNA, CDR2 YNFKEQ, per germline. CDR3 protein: CASSQRVSGTARTNQPQHF. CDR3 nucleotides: TGTGCCAGCAGCCAGCGGGTTTCCGGGACAGCCCGGACAAATCAGCCCCAGCATTTT.

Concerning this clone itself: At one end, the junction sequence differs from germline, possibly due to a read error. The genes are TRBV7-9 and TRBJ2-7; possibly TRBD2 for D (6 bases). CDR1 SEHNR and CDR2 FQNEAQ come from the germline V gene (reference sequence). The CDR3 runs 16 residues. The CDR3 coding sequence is TGTTCCAGCAGCTTAGCGCGCGGGGCCCCCCCTTACGAGCAGTACTTC. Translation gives CSSSLARGAPPYEQYF.

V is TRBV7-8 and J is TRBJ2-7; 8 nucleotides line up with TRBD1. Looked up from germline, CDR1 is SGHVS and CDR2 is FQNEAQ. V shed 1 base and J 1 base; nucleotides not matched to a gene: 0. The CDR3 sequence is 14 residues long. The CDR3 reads CASSLGTGSYEQYF. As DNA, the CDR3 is TGTGCCAGCAGCTTAGGGACAGGGTCCTACGAGCAGTACTTC.

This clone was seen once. The CDR3 nucleotides are TGTGCCACTCAGGGATTCACAGGGCCCCGCAACACTGAAGCTTTCTTT. Amino acids: CATQGFTGPRNTEAFF. The chain recombines TRBV19 with TRBJ1-1, with D perhaps matching TRBD1 (6 bases). The CDR3 consists of 16 residues. CDR1 LNHDA and CDR2 SQIVND come from the germline V gene (reference sequence). Trimming left V 10 bases short and J 2 bases short, with 23 bases between.

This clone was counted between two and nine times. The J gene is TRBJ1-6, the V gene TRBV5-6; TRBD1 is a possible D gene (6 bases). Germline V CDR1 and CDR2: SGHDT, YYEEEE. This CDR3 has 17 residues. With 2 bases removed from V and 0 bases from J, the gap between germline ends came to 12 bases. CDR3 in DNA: TGTGCCAGCAGCTTTCGAGGGGACACCTCCTATAATTCACCCCTCCACTTT. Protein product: CASSFRGDTSYNSPLHF.

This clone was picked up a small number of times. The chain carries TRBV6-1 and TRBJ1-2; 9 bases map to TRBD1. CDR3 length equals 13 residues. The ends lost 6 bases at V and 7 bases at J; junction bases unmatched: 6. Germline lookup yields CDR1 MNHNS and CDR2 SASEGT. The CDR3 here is CASRELTGGGYTF. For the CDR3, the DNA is TGTGCCAGCAGGGAATTGACAGGGGGTGGCTACACCTTC.

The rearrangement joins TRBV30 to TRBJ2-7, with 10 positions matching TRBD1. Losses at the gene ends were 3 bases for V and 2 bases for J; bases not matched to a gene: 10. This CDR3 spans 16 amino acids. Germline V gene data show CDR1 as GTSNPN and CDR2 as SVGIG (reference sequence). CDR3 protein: CAWRLVDRGPTYEQYF. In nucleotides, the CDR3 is TGTGCCTGGAGACTCGTTGACAGGGGGCCTACCTACGAGCAGTACTTC.

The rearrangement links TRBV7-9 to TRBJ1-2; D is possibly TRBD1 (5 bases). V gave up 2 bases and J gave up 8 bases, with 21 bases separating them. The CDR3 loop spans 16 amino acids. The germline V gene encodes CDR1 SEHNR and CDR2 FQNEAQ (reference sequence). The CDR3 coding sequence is TGTGCCAGCAGCTTAAGGTTGAAGGGGCTGACCGGGGGCTACACCTTC. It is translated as CASSLRLKGLTGGYTF.

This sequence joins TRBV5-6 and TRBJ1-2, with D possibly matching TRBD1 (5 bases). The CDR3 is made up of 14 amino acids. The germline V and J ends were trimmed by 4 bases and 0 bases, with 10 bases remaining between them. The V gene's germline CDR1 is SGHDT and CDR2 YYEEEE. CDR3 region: CASSQRGSNYGYTF. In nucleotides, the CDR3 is TGTGCCAGCAGCCAACGGGGGTCTAACTATGGCTACACCTTC.